This TCR beta chain came from a study of technical replicates of blood from several donors. Only in-frame clones appear in the TCRdb table, and some are missing; sequencing was by immunoSEQ multiplex PCR. The profile shows about 69,000 clones, over 75% of them singletons. Trimming removed 4 bases from V and 5 bases from J; junction bases left unmatched: 5. Germline V gene data show CDR1 as MNHNY and CDR2 as SVGAGI (reference sequence). This CDR3 has 14 residues. Sequenced material: PBMCs. The clonotype originates from a human donor in good health. Some clones in this sample may be carry-over from other donors' samples. The V and J genes are TRBV6-6 and TRBJ2-1; 7 positions match TRBD2. The CDR3 region has the DNA TGTGCCAGCAGTTTGTGGGGGGGGAACAATGAGCAGTTCTTC. This codes for CASSLWGGNNEQFF.